This is a list of T cell receptor beta chains from one sample in a study of CD8 T cells in Susac syndrome. Via MiXCR, TCRdb re-called the immunoSEQ multiplex PCR reads, giving one row per CDR3 protein. Of roughly 88,000 distinct CDR3 sequences in the sample, around 96% are singletons; the top ten hold 0.4% to 0.45%. Sequenced: CD8+ T cells from PBMCs. Receptors were obtained from a human donor with Susac syndrome. Both conserved end residues are part of each CDR3. A D gene is named only where the DNA matches it firmly. Not all rows give a size; the values are once, few, many and, for expanded clones, a class.

abundance | j_gene | d_gene | v_gene | CDR3aa | CDR3nt
NA | TRBJ2-1 | NA | TRBV9 | CASSVRFAVSSYNEQFF | TGTGCCAGCAGCGTGAGGTTCGCGGTTAGCTCCTACAATGAGCAGTTCTTC
NA | TRBJ2-3 | NA | TRBV20-1 | CSARSPGQGLWDTQYF | TGCAGTGCTAGATCCCCGGGACAAGGGTTGTGGGATACGCAGTATTTT
NA | TRBJ2-2 | NA | TRBV9 | CASSAEYTGELFF | TGTGCCAGCAGCGCCGAGTACACCGGGGAGCTGTTTTTT
NA | TRBJ1-4 | NA | TRBV7-9 | CASSFRSASGKLFF | TGTGCCAGCAGCTTTCGATCCGCGTCGGGAAAACTGTTTTTT
NA | TRBJ2-7 | NA | TRBV18 | CASSPQVRLPYEQYF | TGTGCCAGCTCACCACAGGTCCGCCTCCCCTACGAGCAGTACTTC
NA | TRBJ2-1 | TRBD1 | TRBV9 | CASSPTGDYNEQFF | TGTGCCAGCAGCCCGACAGGGGATTACAATGAGCAGTTCTTC
NA | TRBJ1-1 | TRBD1 | TRBV6-2/TRBV6-3 | CASRTGAMNTEAFF | TGTGCCAGCCGGACAGGGGCCATGAACACTGAAGCTTTCTTT
NA | TRBJ2-1 | TRBD2 | TRBV29-1 | CSVVPYGREVYNEQFF | TGCAGCGTTGTTCCCTACGGCCGGGAGGTCTACAATGAGCAGTTCTTC
NA | TRBJ2-1 | TRBD2 | TRBV29-1 | CSVALADYNEQFF | TGCAGCGTTGCACTAGCGGACTACAATGAGCAGTTCTTC
NA | TRBJ2-5 | TRBD1 | TRBV5-6 | CASSSDRVETQYF | TGTGCCAGCAGCTCGGACAGGGTTGAGACCCAGTACTTC
NA | TRBJ1-5 | TRBD1 | TRBV28 | CASSLRWDRDLYSNQPQHF | TGTGCCAGCAGTTTACGATGGGACAGGGACCTGTATAGCAATCAGCCCCAGCATTTT
NA | TRBJ2-5 | NA | TRBV6-5 | CASSYRGGVQETQYF | TGTGCCAGCAGTTACCGCGGAGGGGTCCAAGAGACCCAGTACTTC
NA | TRBJ2-2 | TRBD2 | TRBV15 | CATSTLAGPTGELFF | TGTGCCACCAGTACGCTAGCGGGCCCCACCGGGGAGCTGTTTTTT
NA | TRBJ2-1 | NA | TRBV4-3 | CASSQDGTDGNEQFF | TGCGCCAGCAGCCAAGATGGGACGGATGGGAATGAGCAGTTCTTC
NA | TRBJ2-2 | NA | TRBV2 | CASDSFTGELFF | TGTGCCAGCGACTCTTTCACCGGGGAGCTGTTTTTT
NA | TRBJ1-2 | NA | TRBV12-3/TRBV12-4 | CASSATDSNYGYTF | TGTGCCAGCAGTGCCACTGACTCTAACTATGGCTACACCTTC
NA | TRBJ1-5 | NA | TRBV29-1 | CSVQSGGSNQPQHF | TGCAGCGTTCAAAGCGGGGGTTCCAATCAGCCCCAGCATTTT
NA | TRBJ1-1 | NA | TRBV28 | CASTPGGEAFF | TGTGCCAGCACCCCGGGCGGAGAAGCTTTCTTT
NA | TRBJ1-1 | NA | TRBV4-3 | CASSPTGNTEAFF | TGCGCCAGCAGCCCGACCGGGAACACTGAAGCTTTCTTT
NA | TRBJ2-2 | NA | TRBV4-3 | CASSQESGLIPNTGELFF | TGCGCCAGCAGCCAAGAATCCGGCCTGATCCCGAACACCGGGGAGCTGTTTTTT
NA | TRBJ2-5 | TRBD1 | TRBV13 | CASSVGQGLGTQYF | TGTGCCAGCAGCGTAGGACAGGGATTGGGGACCCAGTACTTC
NA | TRBJ1-2 | NA | TRBV4-3 | CASSQDRGSNYGYTF | TGCGCCAGCAGCCAAGATCGGGGGTCCAACTATGGCTACACCTTC
once | TRBJ2-1 | NA | TRBV20-1 | CSATGVEQFF | TGCAGTGCTACCGGGGTGGAGCAGTTCTTC
NA | TRBJ2-1 | NA | TRBV7-9 | CASSESGEQFF | TGTGCCAGCAGCGAATCTGGTGAGCAGTTCTTC
once | TRBJ2-1 | NA | TRBV7-9 | CASSLGDTSGNEQFF | TGTGCCAGCAGCTTAGGGGATACCAGCGGGAATGAGCAGTTCTTC
NA | TRBJ1-2 | NA | TRBV9 | CASSTTNYGYTF | TGTGCCAGCAGTACAACTAACTATGGCTACACCTTC
NA | TRBJ1-2 | NA | TRBV29-1 | CSARLEDGYTF | TGCAGCGCGCGCTTGGAGGATGGCTACACCTTC
NA | TRBJ2-1 | NA | TRBV30 | CAWSKYQGESYNEQFF | TGTGCCTGGAGTAAATACCAGGGAGAATCCTACAATGAGCAGTTCTTC
NA | TRBJ2-5 | TRBD2 | TRBV9 | CASSVVASGAQETQYF | TGTGCCAGCAGCGTAGTTGCTAGCGGGGCTCAAGAGACCCAGTACTTC
NA | TRBJ2-3 | NA | TRBV28 | CASSPGPVTDTQYF | TGTGCCAGCAGCCCGGGGCCAGTCACAGATACGCAGTATTTT
NA | TRBJ2-1 | NA | TRBV19 | CASGRGISYNEQFF | TGTGCCAGTGGTAGGGGGATATCCTACAATGAGCAGTTCTTC
NA | TRBJ2-1 | TRBD2 | TRBV6-5 | CASRSGLAGEDEQFF | TGTGCCAGCAGGTCGGGACTAGCGGGAGAAGATGAGCAGTTCTTC
NA | TRBJ2-7 | NA | TRBV12-3/TRBV12-4 | CASSLAQLRLATYEQYF | TGTGCCAGCAGTTTAGCGCAACTCCGATTGGCAACCTACGAGCAGTACTTC
NA | TRBJ1-1 | TRBD1 | TRBV20-1 | CSARDLGRGDTEAFF | TGCAGTGCTAGAGATCTGGGCAGGGGGGACACTGAAGCTTTCTTT
NA | TRBJ2-1 | TRBD2 | TRBV12-5 | CASGPLGGFGEQFF | TGTGCTAGTGGGCCACTGGGGGGGTTTGGCGAGCAGTTCTTC
NA | TRBJ2-3 | NA | TRBV20-1 | CSATSLHFGTSGYGTDTQYF | NA
NA | TRBJ1-2 | NA | TRBV20-1 | CSARDLGLSGDGYTF | TGCAGTGCTAGAGATCTGGGGCTTTCGGGGGATGGCTACACCTTC
NA | TRBJ2-3 | NA | TRBV5-1 | CASSLEADTQYF | TGCGCCAGCAGCTTGGAGGCGGATACGCAGTATTTT
NA | TRBJ2-7 | TRBD2 | TRBV12-3/TRBV12-4 | CAVTGTSGEQYF | TGTGCCGTAACCGGGACTAGTGGCGAGCAGTACTTC
NA | TRBJ2-3 | TRBD1 | TRBV7-2 | CASSYPGQATDTQYF | TGTGCCAGCAGCTACCCAGGACAGGCCACAGATACGCAGTATTTT
NA | TRBJ1-2 | NA | TRBV28 | CASTPPPPGRVAGYGYTF | TGTGCCAGCACCCCTCCCCCCCCGGGCAGGGTTGCGGGCTATGGCTACACCTTC
once | TRBJ2-7 | NA | TRBV30 | CAWDNGQGMGEQYF | TGTGCCTGGGACAATGGGCAGGGGATGGGCGAGCAGTACTTC
NA | TRBJ2-5 | NA | TRBV29-1 | CSVEDPNRERQETQYF | TGCAGCGTTGAAGACCCTAACCGGGAGCGCCAAGAGACCCAGTACTTC
NA | TRBJ2-3 | TRBD1 | TRBV12-3/TRBV12-4 | CASSLGGQESGDTQYF | TGTGCCAGCAGTTTGGGGGGACAGGAGTCCGGAGATACGCAGTATTTT
NA | TRBJ1-6 | TRBD1 | TRBV6-5 | CASKMTGGEYSPLHF | TGTGCCAGCAAAATGACAGGGGGCGAGTATTCACCCCTCCACTTT
NA | TRBJ2-6 | NA | TRBV7-9 | CASSVGPISGANVLTF | TGTGCCAGCAGCGTGGGACCGATCTCTGGGGCCAACGTCCTGACTTTC
NA | TRBJ2-3 | TRBD2 | TRBV20-1 | CSSTSHSGMTDTQYF | TGCAGTTCTACCTCCCACAGCGGGATGACAGATACGCAGTATTTT
once | TRBJ2-1 | NA | TRBV4-2 | CASSQAKGDEQFF | TGTGCCAGCAGCCAAGCGAAAGGCGATGAGCAGTTCTTC
NA | TRBJ2-1 | TRBD2 | TRBV6-2/TRBV6-3 | CASRGTSGRVVPLDNEQFF | TGTGCCAGCCGGGGGACTAGCGGGAGAGTAGTGCCCCTGGACAATGAGCAGTTCTTC
NA | TRBJ2-1 | TRBD1 | TRBV4-3 | CASSQDQGDEQFF | TGCGCCAGCAGCCAAGATCAGGGGGATGAGCAGTTCTTC
NA | TRBJ2-1 | NA | TRBV19 | CASSPVKHHEQFF | TGTGCCAGTAGTCCAGTTAAACACCATGAGCAGTTCTTC
NA | TRBJ2-3 | TRBD2 | TRBV5-4 | CASSPGLAGPQGADTQYF | TGTGCCAGCAGCCCGGGACTAGCGGGGCCCCAGGGCGCAGATACGCAGTATTTT
once | TRBJ2-7 | NA | TRBV20-1 | CSAVRETSYEQYF | TGCAGTGCTGTCAGGGAGACTTCCTACGAGCAGTACTTC
NA | TRBJ2-7 | NA | TRBV29-1 | CSVDGVNIGEQYF | TGCAGCGTTGATGGGGTCAATATAGGCGAGCAGTACTTC
NA | TRBJ2-1 | NA | TRBV25-1 | CASSELRSSYNEQFF | TGTGCCAGCAGTGAATTAAGGAGCTCCTACAATGAGCAGTTCTTC
NA | TRBJ2-7 | NA | TRBV18 | CASSPPPPRGAYEQYF | TGTGCCAGCTCACCACCCCCTCCTCGTGGGGCCTACGAGCAGTACTTC
NA | TRBJ1-6 | NA | TRBV7-9 | CASSRTPAGNSPLHF | TGTGCCAGCAGTAGGACCCCGGCGGGTAATTCACCCCTCCACTTT
NA | TRBJ2-3 | TRBD2 | TRBV20-1 | CSAVPLAGGNTDTQYF | TGCAGTGCTGTACCCTTAGCGGGAGGGAACACAGATACGCAGTATTTT
NA | TRBJ1-1 | NA | TRBV2 | CASDGRTEAFF | TGTGCCAGCGATGGACGCACTGAAGCTTTCTTT
NA | TRBJ1-5 | NA | TRBV19 | CASSISANQPQHF | TGTGCCAGTAGTATCTCGGCGAATCAGCCCCAGCATTTT